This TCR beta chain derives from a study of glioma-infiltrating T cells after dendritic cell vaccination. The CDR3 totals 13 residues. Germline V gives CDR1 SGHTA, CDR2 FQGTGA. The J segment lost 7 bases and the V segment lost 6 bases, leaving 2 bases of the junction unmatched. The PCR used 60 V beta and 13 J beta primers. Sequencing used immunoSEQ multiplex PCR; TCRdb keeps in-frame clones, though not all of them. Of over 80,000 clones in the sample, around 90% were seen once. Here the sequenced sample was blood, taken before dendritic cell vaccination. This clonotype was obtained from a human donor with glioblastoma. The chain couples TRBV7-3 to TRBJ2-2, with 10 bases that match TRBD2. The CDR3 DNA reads TGTGCCAGCAGGAGGACTAGCGGCGGGGAGCTGTTTTTT. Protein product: CASRRTSGGELFF.